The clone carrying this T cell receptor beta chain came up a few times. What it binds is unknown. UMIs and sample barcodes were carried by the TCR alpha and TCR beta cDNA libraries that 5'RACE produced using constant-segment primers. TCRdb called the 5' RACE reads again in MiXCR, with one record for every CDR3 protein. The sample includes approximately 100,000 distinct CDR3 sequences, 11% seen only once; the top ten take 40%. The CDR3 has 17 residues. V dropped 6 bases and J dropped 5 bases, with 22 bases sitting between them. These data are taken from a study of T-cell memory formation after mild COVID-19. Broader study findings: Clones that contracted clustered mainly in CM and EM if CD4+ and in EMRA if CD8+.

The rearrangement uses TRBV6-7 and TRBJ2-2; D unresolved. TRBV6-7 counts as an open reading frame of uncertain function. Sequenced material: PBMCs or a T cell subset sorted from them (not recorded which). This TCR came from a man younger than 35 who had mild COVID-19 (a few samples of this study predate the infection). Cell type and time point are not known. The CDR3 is CASRPIPHGGDTGELFF. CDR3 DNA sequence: TGTGCCAGCAGACCGATCCCGCATGGTGGGGATACCGGGGAGCTGTTTTTT.